Listed below are T cell receptor beta chains from one sample, sequenced in a study of blood T cell repertoires in COVID-19. Data came from immunoSEQ multiplex PCR; TCRdb stores just in-frame clones and leaves some out. In the table there are fewer than 250,000 clones, 88% of which are singletons. The sequenced sample was peripheral blood. Receptor source: a man between 65 and 85 years old with acute or convalescent COVID-19. Each CDR3 is given with its conserved first and last residue. Fields, in order: D gene, V gene, clone size, J gene, CDR3 protein, CDR3 DNA. The D gene is left open where the match is weak. Clone size appears in some rows only: once, few, many, or a class for an expanded clone.

>.|TRBV4-1|.|TRBJ2-2
CASSFDAPGITGELFF
TGCGCCAGCAGCTTCGATGCCCCAGGGATCACCGGGGAGCTGTTTTTT
>.|TRBV7-2|.|TRBJ1-4
CASSLVGTNNEKLFF
TGTGCCAGCAGCTTAGTTGGGACAAATAATGAAAAACTGTTTTTT
>TRBD1|TRBV27|.|TRBJ2-7
CASSIRQGVHEQYF
TGTGCCAGCAGTATCCGACAGGGGGTTCACGAGCAGTACTTC
>.|TRBV29-1|.|TRBJ1-2
CSVRDYGYTF
TGCAGCGTCCGAGACTATGGCTACACCTTC
>.|TRBV25-1|.|TRBJ2-3
CASSVTGSTDTQYF
TGTGCCAGCAGTGTAACGGGGAGCACAGATACGCAGTATTTT
>TRBD1|TRBV12-5|.|TRBJ2-1
CASGPGQGAGNEQFF
TGTGCTAGTGGTCCCGGACAGGGGGCGGGGAATGAGCAGTTCTTC
>.|TRBV3-1/TRBV3-2|.|TRBJ2-3
CASSLQGSSSTDTQYF
TGTGCCAGCAGCCTTCAGGGTTCTTCTAGCACAGATACGCAGTATTTT
>TRBD2|TRBV5-1|.|TRBJ2-3
CASKLAGETDTQYF
TGCGCCAGTAAACTAGCGGGAGAAACAGATACGCAGTATTTT
>TRBD1|TRBV6-5|.|TRBJ1-2
CASRTGFSNYGYTF
TGTGCCAGCAGGACAGGGTTTTCGAACTATGGCTACACCTTC
>TRBD1|TRBV5-8|.|TRBJ1-3
CASSRDRGSSGNTIYF
TGTGCCAGCAGCCGGGACAGGGGGAGCTCTGGAAACACCATATATTTT
>.|TRBV19|.|TRBJ2-7
CASSIVGAGLAYEQYF
TGTGCCAGTAGTATAGTGGGGGCAGGGCTTGCCTACGAGCAGTACTTC
>.|TRBV6-2/TRBV6-3|many|TRBJ1-5
CASSWHRVGQPQHF
TGTGCCAGCAGTTGGCACAGGGTTGGTCAGCCCCAGCATTTT
>.|TRBV2|.|TRBJ2-1
CASSSDSFWQGRRNEQFF
TGTGCCAGCAGTAGTGACTCCTTCTGGCAGGGAAGACGCAATGAGCAGTTCTTC
>TRBD1|TRBV12-3/TRBV12-4|.|TRBJ1-1
CASSLGTGTEAFF
TGTGCCAGCAGTTTAGGGACAGGAACTGAAGCTTTCTTT
>TRBD2|TRBV15|.|TRBJ2-1
CATNSGRDNEQFF
TGTGCCACCAATAGCGGGAGGGATAATGAGCAGTTCTTC
>.|TRBV2|.|TRBJ2-1
CASSDGTPSYNEQFF
TGTGCCAGCAGTGATGGGACTCCGTCCTACAATGAGCAGTTCTTC
>.|TRBV7-8|.|TRBJ2-6
CASSLGQAYFSGANVLTF
TGTGCCAGCAGCTTAGGCCAGGCGTACTTCTCTGGGGCCAACGTCCTGACTTTC
>TRBD1|TRBV11-2|few|TRBJ1-2
CASSGQAMGYGYTF
TGTGCCAGCTCGGGACAGGCGATGGGCTATGGCTACACCTTC
>TRBD2|TRBV14|few|TRBJ2-7
CASSQVSGRGEQYF
TGTGCCAGCAGCCAAGTTAGCGGGAGGGGCGAGCAGTACTTC
>.|TRBV9|.|TRBJ2-1
CASSVVAGAANEQFF
TGTGCCAGCAGCGTAGTCGCAGGGGCCGCGAATGAGCAGTTCTTC
>.|TRBV6-6|once|TRBJ2-5
CASSTGRETQYF
TGTGCCAGCTCCACGGGAAGAGAGACCCAGTACTTC
>TRBD1|TRBV9|.|TRBJ2-1
CASSVEGAGYNEQFF
TGTGCCAGCAGCGTAGAGGGGGCTGGCTACAATGAGCAGTTCTTC
>TRBD2|TRBV2|.|TRBJ2-5
CASSGDELAGEETQYF
TGTGCCAGCAGTGGCGACGAGCTAGCGGGAGAGGAGACCCAGTACTTC
>.|TRBV5-1|.|TRBJ2-1
CASMEGGGFAGNEQFF
TGCGCCAGCATGGAAGGAGGGGGCTTCGCGGGTAATGAGCAGTTCTTC
>TRBD1|TRBV6-5|.|TRBJ2-2
CASSPTGISTGELFF
TGTGCCAGCAGTCCGACAGGGATTAGCACCGGGGAGCTGTTTTTT
>.|TRBV28|once|TRBJ2-7
CASSLPQGHSSYEQYF
TGTGCCAGCAGTCTCCCCCAGGGACACAGCTCCTACGAGCAGTACTTC
>TRBD1|TRBV2|.|TRBJ2-7
CASITQGFSYEQYF
TGTGCCAGCATAACACAGGGGTTCTCCTACGAGCAGTACTTC
>.|TRBV7-9|.|TRBJ2-1
CASSLKGASYNEQFF
TGTGCCAGCAGCTTAAAAGGAGCCTCCTACAATGAGCAGTTCTTC
>TRBD1|TRBV7-9|.|TRBJ1-1
CASSLETGGVNTEAFF
TGTGCCAGCAGCTTAGAAACAGGGGGCGTGAACACTGAAGCTTTCTTT
>.|TRBV19|.|TRBJ2-1
CASSISVQAGSYNEQFF
TGTGCCAGTAGTATTAGTGTTCAGGCTGGCTCCTACAATGAGCAGTTCTTC
>.|TRBV5-1|.|TRBJ1-5
CASSLGGTSSNQPQHF
TGCGCCAGCAGCTTGGGTGGGACATCCAGCAATCAGCCCCAGCATTTT